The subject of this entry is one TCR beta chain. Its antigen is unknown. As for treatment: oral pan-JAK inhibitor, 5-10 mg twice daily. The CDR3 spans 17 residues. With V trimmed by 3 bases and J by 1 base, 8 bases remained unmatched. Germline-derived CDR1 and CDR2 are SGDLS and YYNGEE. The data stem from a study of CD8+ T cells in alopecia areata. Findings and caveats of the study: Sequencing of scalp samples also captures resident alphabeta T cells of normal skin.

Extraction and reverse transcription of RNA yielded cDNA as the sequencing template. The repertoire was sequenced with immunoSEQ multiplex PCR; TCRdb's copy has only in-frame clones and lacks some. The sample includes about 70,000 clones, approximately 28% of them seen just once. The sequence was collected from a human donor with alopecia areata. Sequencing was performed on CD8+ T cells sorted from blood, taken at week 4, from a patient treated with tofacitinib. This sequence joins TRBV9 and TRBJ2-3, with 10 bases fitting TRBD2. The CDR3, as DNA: TGTGCCAGCAGCGGCCCATTGAGCGGGAGGGGCACAGATACGCAGTATTTT. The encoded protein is CASSGPLSGRGTDTQYF.